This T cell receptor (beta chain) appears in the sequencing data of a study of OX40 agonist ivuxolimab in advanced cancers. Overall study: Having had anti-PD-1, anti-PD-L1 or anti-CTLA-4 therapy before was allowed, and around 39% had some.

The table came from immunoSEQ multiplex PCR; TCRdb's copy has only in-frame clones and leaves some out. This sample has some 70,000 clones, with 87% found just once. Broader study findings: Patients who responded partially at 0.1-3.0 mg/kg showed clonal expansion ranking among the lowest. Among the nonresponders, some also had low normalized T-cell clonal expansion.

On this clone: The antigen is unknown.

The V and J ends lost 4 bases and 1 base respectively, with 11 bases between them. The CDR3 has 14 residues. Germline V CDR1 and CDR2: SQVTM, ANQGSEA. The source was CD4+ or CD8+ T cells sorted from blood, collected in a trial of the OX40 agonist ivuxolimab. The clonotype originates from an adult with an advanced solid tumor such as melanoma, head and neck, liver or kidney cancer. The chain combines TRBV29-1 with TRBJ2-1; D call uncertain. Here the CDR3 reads CSVVYWGSYNEQFF. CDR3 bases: TGCAGCGTTGTCTACTGGGGATCCTACAATGAGCAGTTCTTC.